The T cell receptor (beta chain) under discussion was sequenced for a study of blood T cell repertoires in COVID-19. On the study more broadly: In each case, the material was cDNA or gDNA derived from T cells, B-cell-depleted T cells, or PBMCs.

Participants were aged roughly 18 to 90 years from about 25 US areas. Two consecutive negative NP/OP PCR tests, clearance, or resolved symptoms defined Cohort 3 recovery. Authors' methods: Cell counts per sample came from amplifying reference gene primers. Assay used: immunoSEQ multiplex PCR; TCRdb lists only in-frame clones, some missing. V and J calls and clone size follow that table, whereas D and trimming were derived from the DNA. The sample consists of under 450,000 clones, 80% to 85% of them appearing once. This clonotype was sampled from a woman aged 50 to 65 who had recovered from COVID-19. The sample taken for sequencing was PBMCs or T cells enriched from blood (not recorded which).

The CDR3 region has the DNA TGTGCCAGCAGCCCCGGGGTCAATCAGCCCCAGCATTTT. Protein sequence: CASSPGVNQPQHF. V usage is TRBV7-3 and J usage is TRBJ1-5; D gene unclear. Germline V gene sequence: CDR1 SGHTA, CDR2 FQGTGA. The CDR3 contains 13 residues. Between the trimmed V and J ends, which lost 5 bases and 3 bases, there was a span of 8 bases.